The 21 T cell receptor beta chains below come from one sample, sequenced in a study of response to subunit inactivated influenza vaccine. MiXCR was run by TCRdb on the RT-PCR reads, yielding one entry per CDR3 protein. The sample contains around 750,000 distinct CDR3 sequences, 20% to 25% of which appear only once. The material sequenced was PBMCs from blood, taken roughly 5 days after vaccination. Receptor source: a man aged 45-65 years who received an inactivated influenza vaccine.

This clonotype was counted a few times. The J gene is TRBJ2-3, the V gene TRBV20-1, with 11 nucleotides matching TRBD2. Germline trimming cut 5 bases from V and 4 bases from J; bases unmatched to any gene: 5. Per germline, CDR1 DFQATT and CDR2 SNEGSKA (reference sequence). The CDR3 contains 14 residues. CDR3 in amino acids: CSAAPGLAADTQYF. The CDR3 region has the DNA TGCAGTGCTGCCCCGGGACTAGCGGCAGATACGCAGTATTTT.

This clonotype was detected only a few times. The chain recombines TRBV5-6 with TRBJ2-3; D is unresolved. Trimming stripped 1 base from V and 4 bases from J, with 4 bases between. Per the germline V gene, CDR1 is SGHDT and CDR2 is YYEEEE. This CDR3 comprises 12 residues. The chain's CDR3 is CASSLLSDTQYF. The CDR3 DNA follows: TGTGCCAGCAGCTTGTTGTCAGATACGCAGTATTTT.

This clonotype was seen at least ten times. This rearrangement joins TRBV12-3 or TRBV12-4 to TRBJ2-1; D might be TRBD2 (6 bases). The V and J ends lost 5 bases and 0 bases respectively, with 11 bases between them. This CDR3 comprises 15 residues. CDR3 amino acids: CASSTGGTSYNEQFF. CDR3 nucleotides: TGTGCCAGCAGTACCGGGGGTACCTCCTACAATGAGCAGTTCTTC.

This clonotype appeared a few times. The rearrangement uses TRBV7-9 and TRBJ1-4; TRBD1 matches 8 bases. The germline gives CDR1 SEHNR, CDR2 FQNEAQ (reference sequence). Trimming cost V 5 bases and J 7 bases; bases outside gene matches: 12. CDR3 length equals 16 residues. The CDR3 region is CASSRRLQGGIEKLFF. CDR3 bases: TGTGCCAGCAGCCGACGTCTACAGGGGGGAATTGAAAAACTGTTTTTT.

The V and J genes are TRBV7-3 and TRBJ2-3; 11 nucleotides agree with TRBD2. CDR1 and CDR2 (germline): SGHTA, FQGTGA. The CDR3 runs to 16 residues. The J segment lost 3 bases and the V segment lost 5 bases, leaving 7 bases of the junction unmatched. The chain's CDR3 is CASSPIAGGQTDTQYF. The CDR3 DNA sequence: TGTGCCAGCAGCCCCATAGCGGGAGGGCAGACAGATACGCAGTATTTT.

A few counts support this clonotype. CDR3 coding DNA: TGTGCCAGCAGCTTAGAAGGGATCGGACGAGGGACGGGAACTGAAGCTTTCTTT. The encoded protein is CASSLEGIGRGTGTEAFF. This rearrangement joins TRBV11-1 to TRBJ1-1; perhaps TRBD1 as D (5 bases). V lost 1 base and J 5 bases, leaving 23 bases between the germline ends. From germline, CDR1 is SGHAT and CDR2 FQDESV (reference sequence). The CDR3 contains 18 residues.

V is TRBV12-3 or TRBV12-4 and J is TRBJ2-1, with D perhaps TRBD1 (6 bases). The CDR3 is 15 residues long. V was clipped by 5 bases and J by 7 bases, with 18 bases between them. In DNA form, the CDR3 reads TGTGCCAGCAGTCGAATTACGTGGACAGATAATGAGCAGTTCTTC. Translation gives CASSRITWTDNEQFF.

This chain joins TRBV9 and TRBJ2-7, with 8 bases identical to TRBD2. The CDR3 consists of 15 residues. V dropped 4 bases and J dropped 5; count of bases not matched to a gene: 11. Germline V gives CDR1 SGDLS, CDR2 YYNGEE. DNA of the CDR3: TGTGCCAGCAGCCCCAGCGGGAGAGGTCGGGACGAGCAGTACTTC. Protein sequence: CASSPSGRGRDEQYF.

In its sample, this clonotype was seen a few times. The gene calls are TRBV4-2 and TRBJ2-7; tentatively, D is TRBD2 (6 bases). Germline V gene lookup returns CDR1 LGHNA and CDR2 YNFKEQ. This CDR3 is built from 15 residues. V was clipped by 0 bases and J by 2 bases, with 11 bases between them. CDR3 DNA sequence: TGTGCCAGCAGCCAAGAAGTAGCGGCTCCCTACGAGCAGTACTTC. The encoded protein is CASSQEVAAPYEQYF.

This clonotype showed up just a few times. The CDR3: CASSYGGHTGELFF. The CDR3 DNA sequence: TGTGCCAGCAGTTATGGAGGTCACACCGGGGAGCTGTTTTTT. The V call is TRBV6-5, the J call TRBJ2-2; D is possibly TRBD2 (5 bases). The CDR3 loop spans 14 amino acids. The germline V gene encodes CDR1 MNHEY and CDR2 SVGAGI. Between the trimmed V and J ends, which lost 3 bases and 3 bases, there was a span of 8 bases.

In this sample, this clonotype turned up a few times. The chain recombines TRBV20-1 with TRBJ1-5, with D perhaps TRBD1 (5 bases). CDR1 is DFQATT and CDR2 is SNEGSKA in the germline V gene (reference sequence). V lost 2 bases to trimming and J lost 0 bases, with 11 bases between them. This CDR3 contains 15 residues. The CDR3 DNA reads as TGCAGTGCTAGACGCAGGGCGAATAGCAATCAGCCCCAGCATTTT. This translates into CSARRRANSNQPQHF.

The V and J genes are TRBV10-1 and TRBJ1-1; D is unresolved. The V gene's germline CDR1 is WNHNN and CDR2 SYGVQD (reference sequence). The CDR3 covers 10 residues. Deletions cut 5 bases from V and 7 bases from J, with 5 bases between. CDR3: CASSTFEAFF. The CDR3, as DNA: TGCGCCAGCAGTACCTTTGAAGCTTTCTTT.

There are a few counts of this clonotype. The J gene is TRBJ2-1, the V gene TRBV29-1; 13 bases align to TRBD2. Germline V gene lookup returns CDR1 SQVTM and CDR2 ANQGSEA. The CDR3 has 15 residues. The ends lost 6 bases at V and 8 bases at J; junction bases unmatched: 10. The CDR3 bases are TGCAGCGTCAGGGGACTAGCGGGAAAATTGGATGAGCAGTTCTTC. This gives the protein CSVRGLAGKLDEQFF.

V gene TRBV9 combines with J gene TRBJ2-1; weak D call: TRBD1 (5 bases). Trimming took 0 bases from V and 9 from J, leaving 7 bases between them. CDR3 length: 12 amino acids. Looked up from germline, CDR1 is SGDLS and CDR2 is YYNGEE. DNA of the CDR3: TGTGCCAGCAGCGTAGAAAGGGGTGAGCAGTTCTTC. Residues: CASSVERGEQFF. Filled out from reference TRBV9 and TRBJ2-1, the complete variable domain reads DSGVTQTPKHLITATGQRVTLRCSPRSGDLSVYWYQQSLDQGLQFLIQYYNGEERAKGNILERFSAQQFPDLHSELNLSSLELGDSALYFCASSVERGEQFFGPGTRLTVL.

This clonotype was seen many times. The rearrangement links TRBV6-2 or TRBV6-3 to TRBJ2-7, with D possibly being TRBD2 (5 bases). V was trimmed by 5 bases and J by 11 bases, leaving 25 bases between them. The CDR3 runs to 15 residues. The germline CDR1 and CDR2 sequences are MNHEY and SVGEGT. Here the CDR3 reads CASSPSEAPLSREYF. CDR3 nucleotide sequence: TGTGCCAGCAGTCCATCGGAGGCCCCGCTATCGAGGGAGTACTTC.

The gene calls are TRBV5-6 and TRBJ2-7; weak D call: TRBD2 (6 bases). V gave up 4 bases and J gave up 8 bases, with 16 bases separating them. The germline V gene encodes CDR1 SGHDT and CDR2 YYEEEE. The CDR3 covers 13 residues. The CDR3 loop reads CASSGTGVNKQYF. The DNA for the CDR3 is TGTGCCAGCAGCGGCACGGGAGTCAATAAGCAGTACTTC.

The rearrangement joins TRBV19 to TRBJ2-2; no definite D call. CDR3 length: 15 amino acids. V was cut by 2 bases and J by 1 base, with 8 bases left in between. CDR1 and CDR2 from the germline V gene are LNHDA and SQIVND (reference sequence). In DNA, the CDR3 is TGTGCCAGTAGTATATCTCGTATGAACACCGGGGAGCTGTTTTTT. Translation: CASSISRMNTGELFF. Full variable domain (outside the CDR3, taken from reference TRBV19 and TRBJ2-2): DGGITQSPKYLFRKEGQNVTLSCEQNLNHDAMYWYRQDPGQGLRLIYYSQIVNDFQKGDIAEGYSVSREKKESFPLTVTSAQKNPTAFYLCASSISRMNTGELFFGEGSRLTVL.

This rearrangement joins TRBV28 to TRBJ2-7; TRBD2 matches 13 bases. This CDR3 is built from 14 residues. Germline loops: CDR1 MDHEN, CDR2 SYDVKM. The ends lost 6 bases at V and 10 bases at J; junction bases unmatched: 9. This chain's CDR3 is CASSLGLAGQEQYF. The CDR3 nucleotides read TGTGCCAGCAGCCTGGGACTAGCGGGACAGGAACAGTACTTC.

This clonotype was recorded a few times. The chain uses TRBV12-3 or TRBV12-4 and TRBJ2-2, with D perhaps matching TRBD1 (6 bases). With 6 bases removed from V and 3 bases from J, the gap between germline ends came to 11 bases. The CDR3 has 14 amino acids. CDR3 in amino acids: CASRLGQYTGELFF. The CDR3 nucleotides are TGTGCCAGCAGGCTCGGACAGTACACCGGGGAGCTGTTTTTT.

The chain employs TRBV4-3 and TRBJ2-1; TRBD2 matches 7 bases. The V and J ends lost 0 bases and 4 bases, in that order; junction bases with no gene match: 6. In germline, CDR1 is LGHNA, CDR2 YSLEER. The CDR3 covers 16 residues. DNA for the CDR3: TGCGCCAGCAGCCAAGAGGCGGGAGAAAGGTACAATGAGCAGTTCTTC. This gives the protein CASSQEAGERYNEQFF.

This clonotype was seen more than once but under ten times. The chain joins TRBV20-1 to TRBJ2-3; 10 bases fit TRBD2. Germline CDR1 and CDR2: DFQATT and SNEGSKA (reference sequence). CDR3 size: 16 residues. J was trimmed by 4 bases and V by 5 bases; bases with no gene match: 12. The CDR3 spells CSAPRRTSGFSDTQYF. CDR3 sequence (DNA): TGCAGTGCTCCCCGCCGGACTAGCGGATTCTCAGATACGCAGTATTTT.